Here is one T cell receptor beta chain with its context. Other DNA sequences in this specimen translate into the identical CDR3. This record comes from a study of shared clonotypes between healthy human individuals. Sequenced by immunoSEQ multiplex PCR; TCRdb stores in-frame clones only, minus some. The data show approximately 1.5 million clones, with around 98% seen just once and roughly 0.45% held by the top ten. The clonotype comes from a man aged 25 to 45 in good health. Sequencing was done on a sample of naive CD4+ T cells sorted from blood. The subset is: CD45RA+ positively selected.

CDR3 amino acids: CAIRRDTEAFF. CDR3 in DNA: TGTGCCATCAGGCGGGACACTGAAGCTTTCTTT. V gene TRBV10-3 combines with J gene TRBJ1-1; D is unclear. V gave up 6 bases and J gave up 3 bases, with 5 bases separating them. Germline CDR1 and CDR2: ENHRY and SYGVKD. This CDR3 has 11 residues.